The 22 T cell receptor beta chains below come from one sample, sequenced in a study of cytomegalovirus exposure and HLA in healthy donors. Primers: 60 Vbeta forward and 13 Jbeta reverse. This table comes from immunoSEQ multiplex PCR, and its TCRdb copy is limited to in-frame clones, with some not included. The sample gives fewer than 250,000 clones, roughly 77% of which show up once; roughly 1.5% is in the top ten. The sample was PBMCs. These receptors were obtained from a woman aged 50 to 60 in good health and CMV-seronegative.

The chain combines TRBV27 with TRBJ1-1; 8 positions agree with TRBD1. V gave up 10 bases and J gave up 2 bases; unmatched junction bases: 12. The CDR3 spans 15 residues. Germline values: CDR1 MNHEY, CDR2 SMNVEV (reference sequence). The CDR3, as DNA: TGTGCCACTAAGGGTCGGACAGGGACAAACACTGAAGCTTTCTTT. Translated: CATKGRTGTNTEAFF.

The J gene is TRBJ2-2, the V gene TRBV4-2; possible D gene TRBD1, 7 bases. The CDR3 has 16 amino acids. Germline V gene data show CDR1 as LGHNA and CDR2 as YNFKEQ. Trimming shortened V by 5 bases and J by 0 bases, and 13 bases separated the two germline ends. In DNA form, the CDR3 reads TGTGCCAGCAGCTCCAGGGGGGCCCCGAACACCGGGGAGCTGTTTTTT. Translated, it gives CASSSRGAPNTGELFF.

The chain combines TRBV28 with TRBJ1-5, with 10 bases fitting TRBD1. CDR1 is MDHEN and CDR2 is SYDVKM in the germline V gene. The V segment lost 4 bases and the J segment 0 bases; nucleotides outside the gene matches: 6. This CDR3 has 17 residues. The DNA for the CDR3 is TGTGCCAGCAGTTCCCGGACAGGGGGACTTAGCAATCAGCCCCAGCATTTT. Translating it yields CASSSRTGGLSNQPQHF.

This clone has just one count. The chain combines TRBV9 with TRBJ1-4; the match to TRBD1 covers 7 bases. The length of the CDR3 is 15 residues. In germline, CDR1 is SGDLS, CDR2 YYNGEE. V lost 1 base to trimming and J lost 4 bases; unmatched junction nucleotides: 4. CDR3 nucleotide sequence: TGTGCCAGCAGCGTAAGACAGGGACTTAATGAAAAACTGTTTTTT. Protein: CASSVRQGLNEKLFF.

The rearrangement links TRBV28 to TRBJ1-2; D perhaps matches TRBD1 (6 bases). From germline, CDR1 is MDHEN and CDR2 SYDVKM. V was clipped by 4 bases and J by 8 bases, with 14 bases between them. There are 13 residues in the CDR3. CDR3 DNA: TGTGCCAGCAGTTCAGCCTACAGGGAAGGCTACACCTTC. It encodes CASSSAYREGYTF.

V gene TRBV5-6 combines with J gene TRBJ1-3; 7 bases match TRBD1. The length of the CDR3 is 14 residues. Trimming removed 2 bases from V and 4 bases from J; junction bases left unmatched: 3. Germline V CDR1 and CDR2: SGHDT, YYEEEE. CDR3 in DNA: TGTGCCAGCAGCTTAAGGGGGCCCGGAAACACCATATATTTT. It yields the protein CASSLRGPGNTIYF.

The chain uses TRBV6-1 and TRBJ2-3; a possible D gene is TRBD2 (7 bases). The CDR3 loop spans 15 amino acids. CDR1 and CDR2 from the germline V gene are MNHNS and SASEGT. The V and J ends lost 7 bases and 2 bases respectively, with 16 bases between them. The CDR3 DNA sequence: TGTGCCAGCAACCCCCTAGGGGGGGTCACAGATACGCAGTATTTT. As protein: CASNPLGGVTDTQYF.

The CDR3 DNA follows: TGTGCCTGGAGGGACAGGGGGAGAGGCACTGAAGCTTTCTTT. Amino acid sequence: CAWRDRGRGTEAFF. The rearrangement links TRBV30 to TRBJ1-1, with 10 bases aligning to TRBD1. CDR1 is GTSNPN, CDR2 SVGIG, per germline (reference sequence). J was trimmed by 4 bases and V by 3 bases; bases with no gene match: 5. CDR3 length equals 14 residues.

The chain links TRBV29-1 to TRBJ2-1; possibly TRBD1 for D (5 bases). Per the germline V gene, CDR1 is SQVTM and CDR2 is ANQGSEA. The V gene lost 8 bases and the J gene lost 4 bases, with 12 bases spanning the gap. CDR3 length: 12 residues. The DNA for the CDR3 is TGCAGCTCAAAGACAGCGTACAATGAGCAGTTCTTC. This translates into CSSKTAYNEQFF.

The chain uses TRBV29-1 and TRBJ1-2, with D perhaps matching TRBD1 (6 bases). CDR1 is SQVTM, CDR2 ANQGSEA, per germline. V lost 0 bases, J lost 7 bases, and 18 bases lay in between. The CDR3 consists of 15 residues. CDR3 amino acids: CSVEDLGQLNIGYTF. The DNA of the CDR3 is TGCAGCGTTGAAGATCTAGGACAGCTTAATATTGGCTACACCTTC.

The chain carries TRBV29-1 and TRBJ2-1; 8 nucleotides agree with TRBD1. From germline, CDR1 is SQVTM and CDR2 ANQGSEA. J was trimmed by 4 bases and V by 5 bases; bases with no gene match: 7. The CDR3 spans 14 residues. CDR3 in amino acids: CSVKNRGNYNEQFF. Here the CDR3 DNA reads TGCAGCGTTAAGAACAGGGGGAATTACAATGAGCAGTTCTTC.

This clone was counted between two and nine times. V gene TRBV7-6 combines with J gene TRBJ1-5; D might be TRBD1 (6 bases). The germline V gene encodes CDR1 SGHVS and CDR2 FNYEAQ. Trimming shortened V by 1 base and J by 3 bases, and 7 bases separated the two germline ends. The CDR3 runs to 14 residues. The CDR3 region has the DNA TGTGCCAGCAGCTTAGGGACAGCCAATCAGCCCCAGCATTTT. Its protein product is CASSLGTANQPQHF.

The CDR3, as DNA: TGTGCCAGCAGGAGGGAGAACAGGGAAAACACTGAAGCTTTCTTT. Protein sequence: CASRRENRENTEAFF. V usage is TRBV6-1 and J usage is TRBJ1-1; possibly TRBD1 for D (6 bases). Germline lookup yields CDR1 MNHNS and CDR2 SASEGT. The CDR3 loop spans 15 amino acids. Trimming removed 6 bases from V and 2 bases from J, with 16 bases in between.

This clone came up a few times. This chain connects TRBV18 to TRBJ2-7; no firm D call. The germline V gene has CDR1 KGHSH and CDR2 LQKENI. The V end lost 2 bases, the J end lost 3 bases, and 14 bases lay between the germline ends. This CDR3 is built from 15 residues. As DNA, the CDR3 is TGTGCCAGCTCACCAGTCGGCCAGGCCTACTACGAGCAGTACTTC. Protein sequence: CASSPVGQAYYEQYF.

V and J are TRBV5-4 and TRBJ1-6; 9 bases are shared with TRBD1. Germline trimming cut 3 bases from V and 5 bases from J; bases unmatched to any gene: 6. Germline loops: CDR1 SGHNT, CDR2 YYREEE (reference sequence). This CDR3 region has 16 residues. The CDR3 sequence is CASSYDRGGDNSPLHF. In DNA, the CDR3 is TGTGCCAGCAGCTACGACAGGGGGGGTGATAATTCACCCCTCCACTTT.

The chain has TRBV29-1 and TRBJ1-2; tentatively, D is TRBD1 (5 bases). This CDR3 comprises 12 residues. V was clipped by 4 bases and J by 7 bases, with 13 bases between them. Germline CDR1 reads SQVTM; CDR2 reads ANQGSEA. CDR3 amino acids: CSVAGQGRGYTF. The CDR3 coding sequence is TGCAGCGTTGCAGGGCAGGGTCGTGGCTACACCTTC.

The DNA for the CDR3 is TGTGCCAGCAGTTTATTGGGGACAGGGACTGGCCTAGGAGAAAAACTGTTTTTT. Translated: CASSLLGTGTGLGEKLFF. V and J are TRBV28 and TRBJ1-4; 9 bases match TRBD1. Germline values: CDR1 MDHEN, CDR2 SYDVKM. Trimming took 1 base from V and 8 from J; bases not matched to a gene: 14. This CDR3 spans 18 amino acids.

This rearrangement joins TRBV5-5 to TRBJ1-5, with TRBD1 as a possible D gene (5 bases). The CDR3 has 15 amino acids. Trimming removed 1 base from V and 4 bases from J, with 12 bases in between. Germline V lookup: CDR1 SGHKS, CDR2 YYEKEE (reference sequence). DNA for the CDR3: TGTGCCAGCAGCTTGTGGGCGGGGGGGAATCAGCCCCAGCATTTT. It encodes CASSLWAGGNQPQHF.

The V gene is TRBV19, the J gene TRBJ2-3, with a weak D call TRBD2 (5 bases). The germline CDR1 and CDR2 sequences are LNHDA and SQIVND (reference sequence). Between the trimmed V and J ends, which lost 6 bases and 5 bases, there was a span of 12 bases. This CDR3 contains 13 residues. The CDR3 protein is CASSVGRIDTQYF. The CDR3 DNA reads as TGTGCCAGTAGCGTAGGGAGAATAGATACGCAGTATTTT.

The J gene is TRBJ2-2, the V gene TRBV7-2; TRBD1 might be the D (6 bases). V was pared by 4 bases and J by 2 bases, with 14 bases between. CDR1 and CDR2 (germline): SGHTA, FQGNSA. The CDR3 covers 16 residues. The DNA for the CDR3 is TGTGCCAGCAGCTCACCGACAGGCCAAAACACCGGGGAGCTGTTTTTT. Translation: CASSSPTGQNTGELFF.

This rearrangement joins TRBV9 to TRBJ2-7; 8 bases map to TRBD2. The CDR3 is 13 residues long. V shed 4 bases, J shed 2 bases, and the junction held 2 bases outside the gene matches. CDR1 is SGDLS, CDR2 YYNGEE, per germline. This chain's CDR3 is CASSPTSAYEQYF. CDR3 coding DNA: TGTGCCAGCAGCCCGACTAGCGCCTACGAGCAGTACTTC.

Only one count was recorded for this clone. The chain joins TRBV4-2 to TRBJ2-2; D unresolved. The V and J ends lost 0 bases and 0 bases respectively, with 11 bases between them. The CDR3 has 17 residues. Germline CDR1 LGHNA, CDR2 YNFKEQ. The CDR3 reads CASSQDGLFTNTGELFF. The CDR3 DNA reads TGTGCCAGCAGCCAAGATGGGCTCTTCACGAACACCGGGGAGCTGTTTTTT.